This TCR beta chain originates from a study of CD8 T cells in Susac syndrome. Study-level background: Blood was drawn from Susac syndrome patients while they were therapy-naive, on corticosteroids, or on intravenous immunoglobulin alone.

V was trimmed by 1 base and J by 1 base, leaving 7 bases between them. The CDR3 has 14 residues. The germline gives CDR1 SGHTA, CDR2 FQGNSA. This clonotype was recorded a few times. The authors carried out high-throughput sequencing of TCR beta. They applied it to CD8+ and CD4+ T cells obtained from blood. The authors negatively isolated CD8+ and CD4+ T cells and FACS-enriched TEMRA cells. Random hexamers were used to reverse transcribe the RNA input (roughly 0.5 to 1 ug). One entry per CDR3 protein results from TCRdb running MiXCR on the immunoSEQ multiplex PCR reads. The data show about 180,000 distinct CDR3 sequences, under 95% seen once.

The chain combines TRBV7-2 with TRBJ2-5, with D possibly being TRBD1 or TRBD2 (5 bases each). This clonotype was obtained from a human donor with Susac syndrome. Sequenced input: CD4+ T cells from PBMCs. The CDR3 reads CASSLGGSQETQYF. CDR3 sequence (DNA): TGTGCCAGCAGCTTAGGGGGGAGCCAAGAGACCCAGTACTTC.